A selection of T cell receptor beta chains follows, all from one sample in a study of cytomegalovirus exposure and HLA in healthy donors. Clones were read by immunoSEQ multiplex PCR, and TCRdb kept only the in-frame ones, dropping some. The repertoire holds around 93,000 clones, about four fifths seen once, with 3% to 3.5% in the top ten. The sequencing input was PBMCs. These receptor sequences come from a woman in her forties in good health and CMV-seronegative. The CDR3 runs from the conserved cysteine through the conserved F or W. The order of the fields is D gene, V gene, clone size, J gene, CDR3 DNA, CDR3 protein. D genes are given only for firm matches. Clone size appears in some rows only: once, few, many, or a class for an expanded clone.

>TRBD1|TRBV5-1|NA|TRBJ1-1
TGCGCCAGCAGCTTAACGGGACAGGCGACGAACACCGAAGCTTTCTTT
CASSLTGQATNTEAFF
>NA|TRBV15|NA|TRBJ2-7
TGTGCCACCAGCAGAGCGAAGAGCTCCTACGAGCAGTACTTC
CATSRAKSSYEQYF
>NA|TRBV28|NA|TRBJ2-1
TGTGCCAGCAGTTTGATGGGCCTCCACAATGAGCAGTTCTTC
CASSLMGLHNEQFF
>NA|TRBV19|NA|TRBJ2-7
TGTGCCAGTAGTATGTCCTCGGGGGTTTCCTACGAGCAGTACTTC
CASSMSSGVSYEQYF
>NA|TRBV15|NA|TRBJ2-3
TGTGCCACCAGCAGACCTACGCCGGGACTCGGCGCAGATACGCAGTATTTT
CATSRPTPGLGADTQYF
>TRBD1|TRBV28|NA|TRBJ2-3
TGTGCCAGCAGGAAAGCCGGGACAGAGGAGTATTTT
CASRKAGTEEYF
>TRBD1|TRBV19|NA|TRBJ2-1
TGTGCCAGTAGTCTGCCGGGACAGGGTCGGGACAATGAGCAGTTCTTC
CASSLPGQGRDNEQFF
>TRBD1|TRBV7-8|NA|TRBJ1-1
TGTGCCAGCAGCTTAAGGGACAGGAACACTGAAGCTTTCTTT
CASSLRDRNTEAFF
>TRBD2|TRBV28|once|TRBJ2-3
TGTGCCAGCAGCATTAGCGGGAGGGCCGTGAGCACAGATACGCAGTATTTT
CASSISGRAVSTDTQYF
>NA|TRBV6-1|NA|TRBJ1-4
TGTGCCAGCAGTGAAATGACAGGATTGAATGAAAAACTGTTTTTT
CASSEMTGLNEKLFF
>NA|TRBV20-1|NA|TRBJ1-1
TGCAGTGCTAGAGGGCCTGAAGCTTTCTTT
CSARGPEAFF
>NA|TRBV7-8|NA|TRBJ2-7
TGTGCCAGCAGCTTCCGTCCCCAGGGGTTAGCCTACGAGCAGTACTTC
CASSFRPQGLAYEQYF
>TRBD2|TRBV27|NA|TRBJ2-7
TGTGCCAGCAGTTTGGTACTAGCGGGACCTAACGATTTCTACGAGCAGTACTTC
CASSLVLAGPNDFYEQYF
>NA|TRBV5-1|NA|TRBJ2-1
TGCGCCAGCAGCCGAAAAGAGCCCTACAATGAGCAGTTCTTC
CASSRKEPYNEQFF
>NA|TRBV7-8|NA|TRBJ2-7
TGTGCCAGCAGCTTCGGGGGAGCTACCTCCTACGAGCAGTACTTC
CASSFGGATSYEQYF
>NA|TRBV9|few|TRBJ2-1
TGTGCCAGCAGCCCTCTAGGAAAAAGGGGATACAATGAGCAGTTCTTC
CASSPLGKRGYNEQFF
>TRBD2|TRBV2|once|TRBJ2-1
TGTGCCTGCTTAGCGGGCAGCTCCTACAATGAGCAGTTCTTC
CACLAGSSYNEQFF
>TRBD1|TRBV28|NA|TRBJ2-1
TGTGCCAGCAGTCGAATTGACAGGGCCTCCTACAATGAGCAGTTCTTC
CASSRIDRASYNEQFF
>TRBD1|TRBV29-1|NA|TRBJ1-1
TGCAGCGTTGGACAGGGGCTAAAAGCTTTCTTT
CSVGQGLKAFF
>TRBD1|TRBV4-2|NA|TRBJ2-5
TGTGCCAGCAGCCAAGATCAGGGGACAGGTCAAGAGACCCAGTACTTC
CASSQDQGTGQETQYF
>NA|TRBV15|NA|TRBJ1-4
TGTGCCACCAGCAGAGATCTTTTAACTAATGAAAAACTGTTTTTT
CATSRDLLTNEKLFF
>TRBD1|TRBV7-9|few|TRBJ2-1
TGTGCCAGCAGCCCAGACGACAGGGGCGCGAGGGATGAGCAGTTCTTC
CASSPDDRGARDEQFF
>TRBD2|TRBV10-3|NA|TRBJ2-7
TGTGCCATCAGTGAGTCAACTTTGCGGGGGAGCTCCTACGAGCAGTACTTC
CAISESTLRGSSYEQYF
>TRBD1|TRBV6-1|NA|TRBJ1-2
TGTGCCAGCAGTGATGGACAGGGCTATGGCTACACCTTC
CASSDGQGYGYTF
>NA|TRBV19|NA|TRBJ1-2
TGTGCCAGTCAGGGACTGAACTATGGCTACACCTTC
CASQGLNYGYTF
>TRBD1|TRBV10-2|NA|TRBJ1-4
TGCGCCAGCAGTGATACAGGGGAGAATGAAAAACTGTTTTTT
CASSDTGENEKLFF
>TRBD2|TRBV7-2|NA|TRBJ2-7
TGTGCCAGCAGCTCAAAAAGCGGGATGGAGGCCTACGAGCAGTACTTC
CASSSKSGMEAYEQYF
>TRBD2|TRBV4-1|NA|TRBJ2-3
TGCGCCAGCAGCCTAGCGGGACTAGCGGGCACAGATACGCAGTATTTT
CASSLAGLAGTDTQYF
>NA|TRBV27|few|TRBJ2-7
TGTGCCAGCAGTTTGTCCAGGGTGCACGAGCAGTACTTC
CASSLSRVHEQYF
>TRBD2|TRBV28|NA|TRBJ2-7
TGTGCCAGCAGTTCCCCTAGCGGGGACGGGAGGAACGAGCAGTACTTC
CASSSPSGDGRNEQYF
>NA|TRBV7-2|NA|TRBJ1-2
TGTGCCAGCAGCCGAGATACAGCAGGGGTCCTCTATGGCTACACCTTC
CASSRDTAGVLYGYTF
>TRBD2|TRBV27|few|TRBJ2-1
TGTGCCAGCAGTTGGTCCGGGAGGAACAATGAGCAGTTCTTC
CASSWSGRNNEQFF
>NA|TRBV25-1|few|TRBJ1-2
TGTGCCAGCAGTGAAGTCGGCAGGGTGTACGGCTACACCTTC
CASSEVGRVYGYTF
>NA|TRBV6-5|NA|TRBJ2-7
TGTGCCAGCAGCGTCACGGGGTTCTACGAGCAGTACTTC
CASSVTGFYEQYF
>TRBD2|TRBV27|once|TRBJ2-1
TGTGCCAGCAGTTTCCTACGAGCGGGATTGGGCTCCTACAATGAGCAGTTCTTC
CASSFLRAGLGSYNEQFF
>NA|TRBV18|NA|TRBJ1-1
TGTGCCAGCTCACCTCTCCGCGGGACTGAAGCTTTCTTT
CASSPLRGTEAFF
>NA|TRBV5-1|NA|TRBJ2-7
TGCGCCAGCAGCTTGAAGTTTTCGGCAGGGCCTACCTACGAGCAGTACTTC
CASSLKFSAGPTYEQYF
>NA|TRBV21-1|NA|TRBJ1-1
TGTGCCAGCAGCCTAGGAGTCCGGGGAGTTAGGACTGAAGCTTTCTTT
CASSLGVRGVRTEAFF
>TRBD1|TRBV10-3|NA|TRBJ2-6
TGTGCCATCATGTTAGGGACAGGGTCTCCTGGGGCCAACGTCCTGGCTTTC
CAIMLGTGSPGANVLAF
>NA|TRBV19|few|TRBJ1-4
TGTGCCAGTAGTAAACGGACAGTATCAACTAATGAAAAACTGTTTTTT
CASSKRTVSTNEKLFF
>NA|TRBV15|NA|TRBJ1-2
TGTGCCACCAGCAGAGATTGGGGCAGCTTGTATGGCTACACCTTC
CATSRDWGSLYGYTF
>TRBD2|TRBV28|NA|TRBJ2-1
TGTGCCAGCAGCTCTCTAGCGGGAAGGCGCAGCAATGAGCAGTTCTTC
CASSSLAGRRSNEQFF
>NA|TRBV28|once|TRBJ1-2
TGTGCCAGCAGTAGCCCGGGACTGGGCGAGGGCTACACCTTC
CASSSPGLGEGYTF
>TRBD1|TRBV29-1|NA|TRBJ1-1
TGCAGCGTTCACAGGGGCCCGGGAACTGAAGCTTTCTTT
CSVHRGPGTEAFF
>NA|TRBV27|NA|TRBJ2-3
TGTGCCAGCAGTCCCTCACCTACCAATCGGAGAGATACGCAGTATTTT
CASSPSPTNRRDTQYF